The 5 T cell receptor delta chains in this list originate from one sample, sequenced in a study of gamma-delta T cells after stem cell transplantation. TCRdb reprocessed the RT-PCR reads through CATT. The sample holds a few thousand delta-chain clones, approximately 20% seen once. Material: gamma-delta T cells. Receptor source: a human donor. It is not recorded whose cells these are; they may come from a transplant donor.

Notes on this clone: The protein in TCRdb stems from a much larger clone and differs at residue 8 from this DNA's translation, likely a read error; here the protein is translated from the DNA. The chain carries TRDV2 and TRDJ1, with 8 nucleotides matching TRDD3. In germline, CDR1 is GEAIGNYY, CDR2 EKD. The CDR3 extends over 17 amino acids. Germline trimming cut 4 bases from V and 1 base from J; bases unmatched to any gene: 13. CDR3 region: CACDQLGGTGSTDKLIF. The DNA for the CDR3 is TGTGCCTGTGATCAACTGGGGGGTACAGGCTCCACCGATAAACTCATCTTT.

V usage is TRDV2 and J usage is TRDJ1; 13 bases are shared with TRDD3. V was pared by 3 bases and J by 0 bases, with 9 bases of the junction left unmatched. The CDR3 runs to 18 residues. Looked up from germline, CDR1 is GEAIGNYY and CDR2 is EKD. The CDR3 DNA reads TGTGCCTGTGACCTACTGGGGGATACGCTTCAGTACACCGATAAACTCATCTTT. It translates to CACDLLGDTLQYTDKLIF.

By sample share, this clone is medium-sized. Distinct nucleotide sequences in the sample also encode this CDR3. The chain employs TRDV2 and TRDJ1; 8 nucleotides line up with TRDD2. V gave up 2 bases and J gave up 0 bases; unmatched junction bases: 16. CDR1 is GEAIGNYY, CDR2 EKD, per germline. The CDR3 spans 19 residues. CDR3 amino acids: CACDSLPSGSDPYTDKLIF. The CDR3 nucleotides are TGTGCCTGTGACAGCCTTCCTAGCGGGTCTGATCCGTACACCGATAAACTCATCTTT.

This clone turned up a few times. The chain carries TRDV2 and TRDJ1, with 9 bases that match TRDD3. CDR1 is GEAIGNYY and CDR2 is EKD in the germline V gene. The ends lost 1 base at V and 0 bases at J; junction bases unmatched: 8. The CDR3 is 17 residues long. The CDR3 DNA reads TGTGCCTGTGACACTTCACTGGGGGACCCGTACACCGATAAACTCATCTTT. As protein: CACDTSLGDPYTDKLIF.

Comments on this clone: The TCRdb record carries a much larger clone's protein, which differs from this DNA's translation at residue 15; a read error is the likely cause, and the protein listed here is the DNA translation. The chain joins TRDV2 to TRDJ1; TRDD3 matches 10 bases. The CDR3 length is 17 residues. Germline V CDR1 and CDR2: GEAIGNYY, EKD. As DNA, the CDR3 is TGTGCCTGTGACACCGTTGGGGGATACAAGTACACCGATAAATTCATCTTT. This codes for CACDTVGGYKYTDKFIF.